This entry lists 28 T cell receptor beta chains sequenced from one sample in a study of T cells in women clearing cervical HPV infection. Some clones are missing from TCRdb's copy, which holds only in-frame ones; the method was immunoSEQ multiplex PCR. Its listing shows 35,000 to 45,000 clones. The sequencing sample was made of blood buffy coat. The receptors originated from a woman aged 18 to 75 with a cervical HPV16 infection that either progressed to CIN3+ or cleared (not recorded which).

Details on this clone: The read comes to an end 3 residues before the CDR3 does, leaving the germline J gene to fill in the end. The genes are TRBV20-1 and TRBJ2-1; 7 positions match TRBD2. In germline, CDR1 is DFQATT, CDR2 SNEGSKA (reference sequence). The CDR3 consists of 16 residues. V was clipped by 2 bases and J by 3 bases; unmatched bases: 10. The covered CDR3 bases are TGCAGTGCTAGACCGACCCTAGCGGCCTTCTACAATGAG. Translation gives CSARPTLAAFYNE. The CDR3, in full, reads CSARPTLAAFYNEQFF.

On this clone: The CDR3 end lies 3 residues beyond the end of the read and is filled in from the germline J gene. The genes are TRBV4-1 and TRBJ2-5; 9 bases match TRBD1. The CDR3 runs to 15 residues. V shed 1 base and J 3 bases; nucleotides not matched to a gene: 3. Germline CDR1 reads MGHRA; CDR2 reads YSYEKL. Here the CDR3 reads CASSQAGTGKETQYF. CDR3 DNA, as far as it was read: TGCGCCAGCAGCCAAGCCGGGACAGGGAAAGAGACC.

On this clone: The read finishes 3 residues shy of the CDR3 end, and the germline J gene is used to complete it. The genes are TRBV24-1 and TRBJ2-5; 10 nucleotides line up with TRBD1. This CDR3 region has 15 residues. Germline CDR1 is KGHDR and CDR2 is SFDVKD. With 3 bases clipped from V and 5 bases from J, the junction kept 5 bases outside the gene matches. The CDR3 bases that were read are TGTGCCACCAGTGATACGGGACAGGGGATGGAGACC. This sequence encodes CATSDTGQGMET. The whole CDR3 protein reads CATSDTGQGMETQYF.

Comments on this clone: The CDR3 goes on 3 residues after the read ends, and that part is filled in from the germline J gene. This rearrangement joins TRBV18 to TRBJ1-1; a weak D match, TRBD1 (5 bases). Germline lookup yields CDR1 KGHSH and CDR2 LQKENI. This CDR3 is 14 amino acids long. Trimming removed 6 bases from V and 2 bases from J, with 13 bases in between. Partial CDR3 DNA: TGTGCCAGCTCCGCGACAGTTTTAAACACTGAA. It encodes CASSATVLNTE. In full, the CDR3 is CASSATVLNTEAFF.

In the case of this clone: The DNA ends 3 residues before the CDR3 does, and the rest of the CDR3 is filled in from the germline J gene. This chain uses TRBV7-9 with TRBJ1-6; no firm D call. Trimming took off 5 bases at V and 7 bases at J, with 9 bases between the two ends. This CDR3 contains 13 residues. Per the germline V gene, CDR1 is SEHNR and CDR2 is FQNEAQ (reference sequence). CDR3 sequence: CASSQAGNSPLHF. The DNA read from the CDR3 is TGTGCCAGCAGCCAGGCAGGAAATTCACCC.

The CDR3 loop is CSARDFREKKDTQYF. The sequenced part of the CDR3 DNA is TGCAGTGCTAGAGACTTCAGGGAGAAGAAAGATACG. The chain carries TRBV20-1 and TRBJ2-3; D may match TRBD1 or TRBD2 (5 bases each). The CDR3 extends 3 residues past the end of the read, so its final part is completed from the germline J gene. Germline assignment: CDR1 DFQATT and CDR2 SNEGSKA (reference sequence). With 0 bases removed from V and 5 bases from J, the gap between germline ends came to 15 bases. This CDR3 is 15 amino acids long.

Concerning this clone itself: With the read ending 3 residues before the CDR3 end, the germline J gene is used to fill in that end. The chain joins TRBV19 to TRBJ2-1, with a possible D match to TRBD2 (6 bases). This CDR3 is built from 15 residues. V lost 6 bases and J 4 bases, leaving 16 bases between the germline ends. Germline CDR1 is LNHDA and CDR2 is SQIVND (reference sequence). CDR3 DNA, as far as it was read: TGTGCCAGTAGCGAGGGAGCGGGTACTTACAATGAG. This codes for CASSEGAGTYNE. The whole CDR3 sequence is CASSEGAGTYNEQFF.

As concerns this clone: The read finishes 3 residues shy of the CDR3 end, and the germline J gene is used to complete it. This rearrangement joins TRBV6-4 to TRBJ2-1; 9 nucleotides match TRBD1. The CDR3 length is 14 residues. Germline loops: CDR1 MRHNA, CDR2 SNTAGT. With V trimmed by 3 bases and J by 6 bases, 3 bases remained unmatched. CDR3 DNA, as far as it was read: TGTGCCAGCAGTGAGACAGGGGGGTTCAATGAG. This gives the protein CASSETGGFNE. The whole CDR3 protein is CASSETGGFNEQFF.

The CDR3 spells CASSENYEQFF. Partial CDR3 DNA: TGTGCCAGCAGTGAAAACTATGAG. The rearrangement links TRBV2 to TRBJ2-1; D is undetermined. The sequence runs out 3 residues before the end of the CDR3; the remainder is reconstructed from the germline J gene. V was cut by 2 bases and J by 8 bases, with 4 bases left in between. The CDR3 spans 11 residues. Germline loops: CDR1 SNHLY, CDR2 FYNNEI.

Comment on this clone: From the germline J gene comes the end of the CDR3, since the read stops 3 residues before it. The V gene is TRBV5-6, the J gene TRBJ1-4; TRBD1 agrees at 8 bases. Germline V gives CDR1 SGHDT, CDR2 YYEEEE. The CDR3 is 15 amino acids. The V and J ends lost 0 bases and 6 bases, in that order; junction bases with no gene match: 4. Incomplete CDR3 DNA: TGTGCCAGCAGCTTGGGAAGGACAGGGTATGAAAAA. Protein: CASSLGRTGYEK. The complete CDR3 sequence is CASSLGRTGYEKLFF.

Turning to this clone: The read finishes 3 residues shy of the CDR3 end, and the germline J gene is used to complete it. This chain links TRBV2 with TRBJ2-5; TRBD2 agrees at 13 bases. The J segment lost 3 bases and the V segment lost 5 bases, leaving 9 bases of the junction unmatched. Germline loops: CDR1 SNHLY, CDR2 FYNNEI. CDR3 length: 17 amino acids. CDR3 bases read: TGTGCCAGCAGTTCGCCCGCTGGACTAGCGGGGGAAGAGACC. Residues: CASSSPAGLAGEET. The entire CDR3 is CASSSPAGLAGEETQYF.

Note on this clone: The DNA ends 3 residues before the CDR3 does, and the rest of the CDR3 is filled in from the germline J gene. The chain combines TRBV11-2 with TRBJ2-5; D unclear. Germline assignment: CDR1 SGHAT and CDR2 FQNNGV. This CDR3 comprises 11 residues. The V end was cut by 4 bases, the J end by 4 bases, with 4 bases between. CDR3 amino acids: CASSSPETQYF. The CDR3 DNA, read in part, is TGTGCCAGCAGCTCTCCAGAGACC.

Regarding this clone: Mismatch with germline at one junction end may stem from a read error. Sequencing ends 3 residues short of the CDR3 end; the germline J gene provides the rest. This sample includes further DNA sequences coding for the same CDR3. V gene TRBV19 combines with J gene TRBJ1-3; unclear D gene. Germline CDR1 is LNHDA and CDR2 is SQIVND (reference sequence). This CDR3 has 13 residues. CDR3 sequence reads: CASSGQVRNTIYF. CDR3 DNA (partial): TGTGCCAGTAGTGGGCAGGTCCGGAACACT.

As to this clone: The read falls 3 residues short of the CDR3 end, and the missing part is taken from the germline J gene. The rearrangement joins TRBV7-3 to TRBJ2-7; TRBD2 matches at 12 bases. The CDR3 extends over 17 amino acids. Germline values: CDR1 SGHTA, CDR2 FQGTGA. With 4 bases clipped from V and 3 bases from J, the junction kept 10 bases outside the gene matches. The CDR3 bases that were read are TGTGCCAGCAGCTCTCCCGGACTAGCGGGGAGGGACTACGAG. Amino acid sequence: CASSSPGLAGRDYE. The CDR3 in its entirety is CASSSPGLAGRDYEQYF.

Frequency places this clone as medium-sized. The observed sequence ends 3 residues before the CDR3 terminus, with the missing tail filled in from the germline J gene. The chain carries TRBV18 and TRBJ1-3; weak D call: TRBD1 (5 bases). The V end lost 3 bases, the J end lost 0 bases, and 12 bases lay between the germline ends. CDR1 and CDR2 (germline): KGHSH, LQKENI. This CDR3 comprises 16 residues. CDR3 bases read: TGTGCCAGCTCACCCGCTGGACAATCCTCTGGAAACACC. This gives the protein CASSPAGQSSGNT. The CDR3 in its entirety is CASSPAGQSSGNTIYF.

Details on this clone: With the read ending 3 residues before the CDR3 end, the germline J gene is used to fill in that end. V gene TRBV6-2 or TRBV6-3 combines with J gene TRBJ1-5; possibly TRBD1 for D (6 bases). The V gene lost 5 bases and the J gene lost 6 bases, with 11 bases spanning the gap. This CDR3 region has 13 residues. CDR1 and CDR2 from the germline V gene are MNHEY and SVGEGT. CDR3 DNA (partial): TGTGCCAGCAGTGGACAGTGGGTTCAGCCC. Residues: CASSGQWVQP. The entire CDR3 protein reads CASSGQWVQPQHF.

CDR3 DNA, as far as it was read: TGTGCCAGCAGCTCGGACAGGGGCTACGAG. Protein: CASSSDRGYE. The CDR3 in full is CASSSDRGYEQYF. This chain joins TRBV7-7 and TRBJ2-7, with 9 bases identical to TRBD1. The read terminates 3 residues before the CDR3 end, so the remaining end is supplied by the germline J gene. The CDR3 consists of 13 residues. Trimming removed 4 bases from V and 3 bases from J; junction bases left unmatched: 1. CDR1 is SSHAT, CDR2 FNYEAQ, per germline (reference sequence).

Regarding this clone: The CDR3 extends 3 residues past the end of the read, so its final part is completed from the germline J gene. The chain combines TRBV5-1 with TRBJ1-2; TRBD1 matches 7 bases. V shed 0 bases, J shed 3 bases, and the junction held 2 bases outside the gene matches. Germline V gene sequence: CDR1 SGHRS, CDR2 YFSETQ. CDR3 length equals 14 residues. CDR3 in amino acids: CASSLEGADYGYTF. The sequenced part of the CDR3 DNA is TGCGCCAGCAGCTTGGAGGGGGCGGACTATGGC.

Comments on this clone: The read is 3 residues too short to cover the CDR3 end, so that end is filled in from the germline J gene. The chain combines TRBV5-1 with TRBJ1-3; D ambiguous. V was shortened by 0 bases and J by 0 bases, with 7 bases between the two germline ends. This CDR3 region has 15 residues. The germline CDR1 and CDR2 sequences are SGHRS and YFSETQ. CDR3 bases read: TGCGCCAGCAGCTTGGAAGGCAGCTCTGGAAACACC. Its translation: CASSLEGSSGNT. The entire CDR3 is CASSLEGSSGNTIYF.

As to this clone: The CDR3 is cut off 3 residues early in the read; its end comes from the germline J gene. The chain uses TRBV7-2 and TRBJ1-2, with D uncertain. The CDR3 consists of 13 residues. The germline V gene has CDR1 SGHTA and CDR2 FQGNSA. This chain's CDR3 is CASSFGLAYDYTF. Incomplete CDR3 DNA: TGTGCCAGCAGCTTCGGACTAGCGTACGAC.

The sequenced CDR3 bases are TGTGCCAGCAGCTCCGGACAGGGGGGTGGC. This codes for CASSSGQGGG. The full CDR3 sequence reads CASSSGQGGGYTF. The gene calls are TRBV7-3 and TRBJ1-2; 10 positions match TRBD1. The read comes to an end 3 residues before the CDR3 does, leaving the germline J gene to fill in the end. Germline V lookup: CDR1 SGHTA, CDR2 FQGTGA. V gave up 4 bases and J gave up 7 bases; unmatched junction bases: 3. CDR3 size: 13 residues.

About this clone: The read gets to within 3 residues of the CDR3 end, and the germline J gene fills in the rest. The chain employs TRBV12-3 or TRBV12-4 and TRBJ1-5; TRBD1 aligns across 7 bases. Germline trimming cut 6 bases from V and 3 bases from J; bases unmatched to any gene: 2. This CDR3 has 13 residues. CDR3 DNA (partial): TGTGCCAGCAGCGACAGGGACAATCAGCCC. Amino acids: CASSDRDNQP. From start to end, the CDR3 is CASSDRDNQPQHF.

Of note for this clone: The CDR3 is cut off 3 residues early in the read; its end comes from the germline J gene. V and J are TRBV30 and TRBJ2-3; D is uncertain. This CDR3 is built from 15 residues. The germline CDR1 and CDR2 sequences are GTSNPN and SVGIG (reference sequence). The covered CDR3 bases are TGTGCCTGGAGTGTAGGGCCGAAGGGCAATCAGCCG. Translating gives CAWSVGPKGNQP. The CDR3, in full, reads CAWSVGPKGNQPQYF.

Remarks on this clone: From the germline J gene comes the end of the CDR3, since the read stops 3 residues before it. V and J are TRBV10-1 and TRBJ1-2; D is possibly TRBD1 (5 bases). CDR1 and CDR2 from the germline V gene are WNHNN and SYGVQD (reference sequence). CDR3 size: 12 residues. CDR3 amino acids: CASSGGAKGYTF. The DNA read from the CDR3 is TGCGCCAGCAGCGGAGGGGCGAAGGGC.

On this clone itself: The read stops 3 residues short of the end of the CDR3; the missing end is completed from the germline J gene. The chain combines TRBV4-1 with TRBJ2-7; 7 bases are shared with TRBD2. Germline-derived CDR1 and CDR2 are MGHRA and YSYEKL. This CDR3 is built from 16 residues. The V gene end was trimmed by 0 bases and the J gene end by 4 bases; junction bases not matched to a gene: 9. The chain's CDR3 is CASSQERTRGPYEQYF. Partial CDR3 DNA: TGCGCCAGCAGCCAAGAGAGGACTAGGGGTCCTTACGAG.

CDR3 protein: CSAPPSGSQDTQYF. The sequenced CDR3 bases are TGCAGTGCGCCGCCCAGCGGGAGCCAGGATACG. The chain couples TRBV20-1 to TRBJ2-3; 8 bases line up with TRBD2. The read ends 3 residues early relative to the CDR3; the germline J gene fills the gap. The CDR3 length is 14 residues. After removal of 6 bases from V and 6 bases from J, the junction contained 11 bases not matched to a gene. Germline V gene data show CDR1 as DFQATT and CDR2 as SNEGSKA (reference sequence).

As for this clone: The read terminates 3 residues before the CDR3 end, so the remaining end is supplied by the germline J gene. The J gene is TRBJ1-4, the V gene TRBV10-3; the D is unclear. The V gene's germline CDR1 is ENHRY and CDR2 SYGVKD. The CDR3 has 14 amino acids. V lost 10 bases to trimming and J lost 3 bases, with 15 bases between them. CDR3 DNA (partial): TGTGCCACCGCCCCGAATACAGCTAATGAAAAA. Residues: CATAPNTANEK. The whole CDR3 region reads CATAPNTANEKLFF.

As concerns this clone: The read finishes 3 residues shy of the CDR3 end, and the germline J gene is used to complete it. V usage is TRBV11-1 and J usage is TRBJ2-3, with D unclear. The V and J ends lost 6 bases and 3 bases respectively, with 4 bases between them. From germline, CDR1 is SGHAT and CDR2 FQDESV (reference sequence). This CDR3 is 11 amino acids long. This CDR3 is CASSTTDTQYF. CDR3 DNA (partial): TGTGCCAGCAGTACTACAGATACG.